This T cell receptor beta chain appears in the sequencing data of a study of blood T cell repertoires in COVID-19 (dated by TCRdb to 2019 to 2021). With respect to the entire study: Samples covering the acute and convalescent phases of COVID-19 were provided by collaborators in the United States, Italy and Spain. The prospective study material was composed of cDNA or gDNA derived from T cells, B-cell-depleted T cells, or PBMCs. Subjects who had been exposed to COVID-19, were actively infected with it, or had recovered from it provided the deeply sampled blood TCRbeta repertoires that made up the dataset. A freely available public database, intended as a resource for researchers studying the immune response to SARS-CoV-2, is where the repertoires were released. The samples were drawn from the first 160 participants of the ongoing ImmuneRACE study and from over 950 subjects provided by 6 global collaborators. Nearly every sample came with metadata listing a de-identified subject ID, COVID-19 status, age in years and sex. HLA class I and class II types, where available, came from metadata supplied by the sample provider rather than from assay-based typing. General conclusions and limits of the study: How much clinical and demographic metadata was included differed by source and by participant, and the metadata was provided uncurated.

The collaborating institutions used their own protocols to collect whole blood in K2EDTA tubes. For TCRbeta analysis, collaborators shipped samples in one of three forms: frozen whole blood, isolated PBMCs, or DNA extracted from either of those sample types. The CDR3, cysteine through phenylalanine, is 15 amino acids long. Kept here is only the CDR3 DNA, which spans 45 bases and is read in frame from base 1. The germline V gene (reference sequence) sets CDR1 to SEHNR and CDR2 to FQNEAQ. V loses 5 bases, J loses 0 bases, and the germline ends lie 13 bases apart. TCRbeta CDR3 regions were amplified from genomic DNA by means of the immunoSEQ Assay, a bias-controlled multiplex PCR. On the authors' methods: Nucleated cell counts per sample were estimated from amplification of reference gene primers within the assay. Sequence reads were collapsed and filtered to measure the absolute abundance of every unique TCRbeta CDR3 rearrangement. For each sample, productive Simpson clonality was calculated by taking the square root of Simpson's diversity index across productive rearrangements. TCRdb retrieved this table from immuneACCESS and kept in-frame rearrangements only. Not all clones are present; in checked studies, unresolved V genes account for under half, and no reason is known for the remainder. The DNA gave D and trimming, while V, J and clone size come from that table. Within this sample are 200,000 to 250,000 clones, with roughly 86% of them counted one time only. The ten biggest clones cover 6.5% to 9% of the sample.

This clone showed up just a few times. Its antigen is unknown. No much larger clonotype is one base removed from it; base qualities were not supplied. Sequencing was performed on peripheral blood. Recombination joined TRBV7-9 with TRBJ2-5, and TRBD1 may be the D gene, going by 5 matching bases. This receptor was taken from a woman between 50 and 59 years old with active or convalescent COVID-19. The CDR3 protein sequence reads: CASSLRGLYQETQYF. Read as DNA, the sequence is TGTGCCAGCAGCCTAAGGGGCTTATACCAAGAGACCCAGTACTTC.